The rows below give T cell receptor beta chains drawn from one sample of a study of PD-1 blockade in classical Hodgkin lymphoma. This table comes from immunoSEQ multiplex PCR, and its TCRdb copy is limited to in-frame clones, with some not included. The sample carries some 21,000 clones, about 68% recorded once. The sequenced sample was peripheral blood mononuclear cells (PBMCs), obtained at baseline. These receptors originate from a human donor with classical Hodgkin lymphoma. CDR3s include the opening cysteine and the closing phenylalanine or tryptophan. Each record gives: CDR3 protein, CDR3 DNA, clone size, J gene, D gene, CDR3 length, V gene. The D gene is left open where the match is weak. The size field is filled for only some rows; it gives once, few, many or a size class.

CDR3 protein: CSVLDSRNTEAFF
CDR3 DNA: TGCAGCGTTCTGGACAGTAGGAACACTGAAGCTTTCTTT
clone size: NA
J gene: TRBJ1-1
D gene: NA
CDR3 length: 13
V gene: TRBV29-1

CDR3 protein: CASNPAAGSSYEQYF
CDR3 DNA: TGTGCCAGCAACCCAGCGGCGGGTAGCTCCTACGAGCAGTACTTC
clone size: NA
J gene: TRBJ2-7
D gene: NA
CDR3 length: 15
V gene: TRBV6-6

CDR3 protein: CASRAGGAEASYEQYF
CDR3 DNA: TGTGCCAGCAGAGCAGGGGGGGCAGAAGCTTCCTACGAGCAGTACTTC
clone size: NA
J gene: TRBJ2-7
D gene: NA
CDR3 length: 16
V gene: TRBV5-6

CDR3 protein: CASSVDVGTGRNYGYTF
CDR3 DNA: TGTGCCAGCAGCGTAGATGTGGGGACAGGGAGAAACTATGGCTACACCTTC
clone size: NA
J gene: TRBJ1-2
D gene: TRBD1
CDR3 length: 17
V gene: TRBV9

CDR3 protein: CASSRDRQETQYF
CDR3 DNA: TGTGCCAGCTCCCGAGACAGGCAAGAGACCCAGTACTTC
clone size: NA
J gene: TRBJ2-5
D gene: NA
CDR3 length: 13
V gene: TRBV18

CDR3 protein: CAISTGTSAGELFF
CDR3 DNA: TGTGCCATCAGTACCGGGACTAGCGCCGGGGAGCTGTTTTTT
clone size: NA
J gene: TRBJ2-2
D gene: TRBD2
CDR3 length: 14
V gene: TRBV10-3

CDR3 protein: CASSQENRGASGYTF
CDR3 DNA: TGCGCCAGCAGCCAAGAAAACAGGGGTGCGAGTGGCTACACCTTC
clone size: NA
J gene: TRBJ1-2
D gene: TRBD1
CDR3 length: 15
V gene: TRBV4-3

CDR3 protein: CASSFGQANTEAFF
CDR3 DNA: TGTGCCAGCAGCTTCGGACAGGCGAACACTGAAGCTTTCTTT
clone size: NA
J gene: TRBJ1-1
D gene: TRBD1
CDR3 length: 14
V gene: TRBV11-3

CDR3 protein: CASSVVGVSGELFF
CDR3 DNA: TGTGCCAGCAGCGTAGTCGGGGTTTCCGGGGAGCTGTTTTTT
clone size: NA
J gene: TRBJ2-2
D gene: NA
CDR3 length: 14
V gene: TRBV9

CDR3 protein: CASSPPQRDEQYF
CDR3 DNA: TGTGCCAGCAGCCCTCCCCAGCGGGACGAGCAGTACTTC
clone size: few
J gene: TRBJ2-7
D gene: NA
CDR3 length: 13
V gene: TRBV7-8

CDR3 protein: CAISEFDRRGTDTQYF
CDR3 DNA: TGTGCCATCAGTGAGTTTGACAGGAGAGGAACAGATACGCAGTATTTT
clone size: NA
J gene: TRBJ2-3
D gene: NA
CDR3 length: 16
V gene: TRBV10-3

CDR3 protein: CASSGRTTSNSRANVLTF
CDR3 DNA: TGCGCCAGCAGTGGACGAACCACTTCTAACAGTCGGGCCAACGTCCTGACTTTC
clone size: NA
J gene: TRBJ2-6
D gene: NA
CDR3 length: 18
V gene: TRBV10-2

CDR3 protein: CASSPGAVGGYSNQPQHF
CDR3 DNA: TGTGCCAGCAGTCCCGGGGCCGTCGGGGGTTATAGCAATCAGCCCCAGCATTTT
clone size: NA
J gene: TRBJ1-5
D gene: NA
CDR3 length: 18
V gene: TRBV28

CDR3 protein: CASSFQSFGQNF
CDR3 DNA: TGTGCCAGCAGCTTTCAGAGTTTCGGACAGAACTTC
clone size: NA
J gene: TRBJ1-2
D gene: NA
CDR3 length: 12
V gene: TRBV5-5

CDR3 protein: CASSQYPGDTGELFF
CDR3 DNA: TGCGCCAGCAGCCAATATCCAGGGGACACCGGGGAGCTGTTTTTT
clone size: NA
J gene: TRBJ2-2
D gene: NA
CDR3 length: 15
V gene: TRBV4-3

CDR3 protein: CASSTGAHEQYF
CDR3 DNA: TGTGCCAGCAGTACAGGGGCCCACGAGCAGTACTTC
clone size: few
J gene: TRBJ2-7
D gene: TRBD1
CDR3 length: 12
V gene: TRBV28

CDR3 protein: CASSSSGGGGYEQYF
CDR3 DNA: TGTGCCAGCAGCAGCTCGGGTGGTGGGGGATACGAGCAGTACTTC
clone size: NA
J gene: TRBJ2-7
D gene: NA
CDR3 length: 15
V gene: TRBV5-5

CDR3 protein: CASTRTGGANEKLFF
CDR3 DNA: TGTGCCAGCACCCGGACCGGCGGGGCCAATGAAAAACTGTTTTTT
clone size: NA
J gene: TRBJ1-4
D gene: NA
CDR3 length: 15
V gene: TRBV2

CDR3 protein: CASSKGTGEKLFF
CDR3 DNA: TGTGCCAGCAGCAAGGGGACGGGGGAAAAACTGTTTTTT
clone size: few
J gene: TRBJ1-4
D gene: NA
CDR3 length: 13
V gene: TRBV5-8

CDR3 protein: CASSLRQGRNSPLHF
CDR3 DNA: TGTGCCAGCAGCTTAAGACAGGGGAGAAATTCACCCCTCCACTTT
clone size: NA
J gene: TRBJ1-6
D gene: TRBD1
CDR3 length: 15
V gene: TRBV11-2

CDR3 protein: CASSLTVNQETQYF
CDR3 DNA: TGTGCCAGCAGCTTAACAGTGAACCAAGAGACCCAGTACTTC
clone size: NA
J gene: TRBJ2-5
D gene: NA
CDR3 length: 14
V gene: TRBV7-6

CDR3 protein: CASSLVGSEAFF
CDR3 DNA: TGCGCCAGCAGCTTGGTAGGGTCTGAAGCTTTCTTT
clone size: once
J gene: TRBJ1-1
D gene: NA
CDR3 length: 12
V gene: TRBV5-1

CDR3 protein: CASNPGPGWGSPLHF
CDR3 DNA: TGTGCCAGCAACCCCGGTCCTGGCTGGGGTTCACCCCTCCACTTT
clone size: medium-sized
J gene: TRBJ1-6
D gene: NA
CDR3 length: 15
V gene: TRBV6-6

CDR3 protein: CASSQDMASGSDEQFF
CDR3 DNA: TGCGCCAGCAGCCAAGATATGGCTAGCGGGAGTGATGAGCAGTTCTTC
clone size: NA
J gene: TRBJ2-1
D gene: TRBD2
CDR3 length: 16
V gene: TRBV4-3

CDR3 protein: CASSNREGQPQHF
CDR3 DNA: TGTGCCAGCAGCAACAGGGAGGGGCAGCCCCAGCATTTT
clone size: NA
J gene: TRBJ1-5
D gene: NA
CDR3 length: 13
V gene: TRBV7-9

CDR3 protein: CASSPTGTVYTGELFF
CDR3 DNA: TGTGCCAGCTCACCCACCGGGACAGTGTACACCGGGGAGCTGTTTTTT
clone size: medium-sized
J gene: TRBJ2-2
D gene: TRBD1
CDR3 length: 16
V gene: TRBV18

CDR3 protein: CASTGAEGGQTQYF
CDR3 DNA: TGCGCCAGCACCGGAGCCGAGGGGGGACAGACCCAGTACTTC
clone size: NA
J gene: TRBJ2-5
D gene: NA
CDR3 length: 14
V gene: TRBV10-2

CDR3 protein: CASKRDRVSYNEQFF
CDR3 DNA: TGTGCCAGCAAAAGGGACAGGGTCTCCTACAATGAGCAGTTCTTC
clone size: NA
J gene: TRBJ2-1
D gene: TRBD1
CDR3 length: 15
V gene: TRBV6-1

CDR3 protein: CASSRGGLAGAAGELFF
CDR3 DNA: TGTGCCAGTAGCCGCGGCGGACTAGCGGGAGCCGCCGGGGAGCTGTTTTTT
clone size: NA
J gene: TRBJ2-2
D gene: TRBD2
CDR3 length: 17
V gene: TRBV19

CDR3 protein: CASSLGRNEQFF
CDR3 DNA: TGTGCCAGCAGCTTAGGACGCAATGAGCAGTTCTTC
clone size: NA
J gene: TRBJ2-1
D gene: NA
CDR3 length: 12
V gene: TRBV11-3

CDR3 protein: CARGPNRGYGNTIYF
CDR3 DNA: TGTGCCAGGGGTCCGAACAGGGGATATGGAAACACCATATATTTT
clone size: once
J gene: TRBJ1-3
D gene: TRBD1
CDR3 length: 15
V gene: TRBV2

CDR3 protein: CASSEPFLDRGPYEQYF
CDR3 DNA: TGTGCCAGCAGTGAACCGTTCCTGGACAGGGGCCCCTACGAGCAGTACTTC
clone size: medium-sized
J gene: TRBJ2-7
D gene: TRBD1
CDR3 length: 17
V gene: TRBV6-1

CDR3 protein: CASSVEGQGAYEQYF
CDR3 DNA: TGTGCCAGCAGCGTAGAGGGACAGGGGGCCTACGAGCAGTACTTC
clone size: once
J gene: TRBJ2-7
D gene: TRBD1
CDR3 length: 15
V gene: TRBV9

CDR3 protein: CASSLGTEVDGYTF
CDR3 DNA: TGTGCCAGCTCACTGGGGACGGAGGTTGATGGCTACACCTTC
clone size: NA
J gene: TRBJ1-2
D gene: NA
CDR3 length: 14
V gene: TRBV18

CDR3 protein: CASSLRGSNQPQHF
CDR3 DNA: TGTGCCAGCAGTTTACGGGGGAGCAATCAGCCCCAGCATTTT
clone size: NA
J gene: TRBJ1-5
D gene: NA
CDR3 length: 14
V gene: TRBV27

CDR3 protein: CATSRNRGLAGEAYEQYF
CDR3 DNA: TGTGCCACCAGCAGAAACAGGGGACTAGCGGGAGAGGCCTACGAGCAGTACTTC
clone size: NA
J gene: TRBJ2-7
D gene: TRBD2
CDR3 length: 18
V gene: TRBV15

CDR3 protein: CASREFRNMNTEAFF
CDR3 DNA: TGTGCCAGCAGAGAATTTAGAAACATGAACACTGAAGCTTTCTTT
clone size: few
J gene: TRBJ1-1
D gene: NA
CDR3 length: 15
V gene: TRBV2

CDR3 protein: CASSLITGPQHF
CDR3 DNA: TGTGCCAGCAGCTTGATAACAGGGCCCCAGCATTTT
clone size: few
J gene: TRBJ1-5
D gene: NA
CDR3 length: 12
V gene: TRBV7-9

CDR3 protein: CASSYGSGGYNEQFF
CDR3 DNA: TGTGCCAGCAGCTACGGGAGCGGGGGCTACAATGAGCAGTTCTTC
clone size: NA
J gene: TRBJ2-1
D gene: TRBD2
CDR3 length: 15
V gene: TRBV7-2

CDR3 protein: CASSRAPRNVYEQYF
CDR3 DNA: TGTGCCAGCAGCAGGGCGCCGAGGAATGTCTACGAGCAGTACTTC
clone size: NA
J gene: TRBJ2-7
D gene: NA
CDR3 length: 15
V gene: TRBV21-1

CDR3 protein: CASSLDRDYGYTF
CDR3 DNA: TGTGCCAGCAGTTTAGACAGGGACTATGGCTACACCTTC
clone size: NA
J gene: TRBJ1-2
D gene: TRBD1
CDR3 length: 13
V gene: TRBV27

CDR3 protein: CASSLPRGADYGYTF
CDR3 DNA: TGTGCCAGCAGCTTGCCCCGGGGGGCAGACTATGGCTACACCTTC
clone size: NA
J gene: TRBJ1-2
D gene: NA
CDR3 length: 15
V gene: TRBV5-6

CDR3 protein: CASSLGAGNTIYF
CDR3 DNA: TGTGCCAGCAGCTTGGGGGCTGGAAACACCATATATTTT
clone size: NA
J gene: TRBJ1-3
D gene: NA
CDR3 length: 13
V gene: TRBV7-9

CDR3 protein: CAWRGQGDTEAFF
CDR3 DNA: TGTGCCTGGAGGGGACAGGGAGACACTGAAGCTTTCTTT
clone size: NA
J gene: TRBJ1-1
D gene: TRBD1
CDR3 length: 13
V gene: TRBV30

CDR3 protein: CASSTQETQYF
CDR3 DNA: TGTGCCAGCAGCACGCAAGAGACCCAGTACTTC
clone size: NA
J gene: TRBJ2-5
D gene: NA
CDR3 length: 11
V gene: TRBV5-6

CDR3 protein: CASSVIRTSGQETQYF
CDR3 DNA: TGTGCCAGCAGCGTAATTAGGACTAGCGGTCAAGAGACCCAGTACTTC
clone size: NA
J gene: TRBJ2-5
D gene: TRBD2
CDR3 length: 16
V gene: TRBV7-9

CDR3 protein: CASSGQEQETQYF
CDR3 DNA: TGTGCCAGCAGTGGACAGGAACAAGAGACCCAGTACTTC
clone size: NA
J gene: TRBJ2-5
D gene: NA
CDR3 length: 13
V gene: TRBV6-1

CDR3 protein: CASSELAGGNEQFF
CDR3 DNA: TGTGCCAGCAGTGAACTAGCGGGGGGGAATGAGCAGTTCTTC
clone size: few
J gene: TRBJ2-1
D gene: TRBD2
CDR3 length: 14
V gene: TRBV6-4

CDR3 protein: CASSFKFLNEQFF
CDR3 DNA: TGCGCCAGCAGCTTCAAATTCCTCAATGAGCAGTTCTTC
clone size: NA
J gene: TRBJ2-1
D gene: NA
CDR3 length: 13
V gene: TRBV5-1